The sequence of this T cell receptor beta chain was determined in a study of CD8 T cells in Susac syndrome (dated by TCRdb to about 2019). General notes on the study: The study used repertoire sequencing to test whether antigen drove CD8+ T cell activation and differentiation in Susac syndrome. CD8+ T cell repertoire clonality was compared between about a dozen healthy donors, some 14 Susac syndrome patients and 15 multiple sclerosis patients. General study outcomes and caveats: The TCR sequencing and HLA analysis was acknowledged to have included a relatively small number of individuals.

From the cysteine up to the phenylalanine, the CDR3 has a length of 13 residues. Only the CDR3 region is kept as DNA, spanning 39 bases read in frame from base 1. The germline V gene sets CDR1 to SGHAT and CDR2 to FQNNGV. Peripheral blood CD8+ and CD4+ T cells from healthy donors, Susac syndrome patients and multiple sclerosis patients were profiled using high-throughput TCR beta sequencing. Multiple sclerosis controls were treatment-naive patients with stable or active relapsing-remitting disease fulfilling revised McDonald criteria. CD8+ TEMRA cells were enriched by FACS, while bulk CD8+ and CD4+ T cells were purified by magnetic negative isolation. Blood was drawn into EDTA tubes, processed within 24 hours, and PBMCs were isolated by density gradient centrifugation. PBMCs destined for TCR sequencing were cryopreserved in liquid nitrogen and later thawed in a 37 °C water bath. The sorted or isolated CD4+, CD8+ and CD8+ TEMRA cells reached a purity of at least 90%.

RNA was extracted using the RNeasy kit, and roughly 0.45 to 1 microgram was reverse transcribed with random hexamers. The immunoSEQ multiplex PCR assay, covering 54 Vbeta and 13 Jbeta segments, was used to amplify TCR beta CDR3 regions. PCR amplification bias was corrected by using a synthetic template baseline for primer optimization and computational correction. On the authors' methods: Reads were annotated to V, D and J genes according to IMGT and were analyzed with immunoSEQ Analyzer, with only productive sequences retained. Clonality was calculated as one minus the Shannon entropy normalized by log2 of the number of productive unique sequences. Public and private clones were assessed among the 100 most prevalent clones of each patient and control. Clones were defined as Susac-specific if absent from the healthy and MS cohorts, from 1052 published viral clones and from other ImmuneACCESS disease sequences. In TCRdb, the public reads were trimmed at Q25 with fastp and aligned with MiXCR, with productive beta chains retained. Rows are combined by CDR3 protein, so each entry shows the most common genes and DNA. The V and J calls were not made by the authors but by TCRdb's processing. In all, the sample holds approximately 130,000 distinct CDR3 sequences, and around 90% of those were seen once. The ten largest account for over 0.2% of the sample.

About this clonotype itself: What antigen it recognizes has not been identified. The germline gene is not matched at one end of the junction; a read error may be the cause.

The sequenced material came from CD8+ T cells from PBMCs. The sequence was obtained from a human donor with multiple sclerosis. The sequence joins TRBV11-2 to TRBJ2-7; TRBD2 could be the D gene, as 6 bases match. The CDR3 region reads CASSQEADYKQYF. The sequenced DNA is TGTGCCAGCAGCCAAGAAGCGGACTACAAGCAGTACTTC.